One TCR beta chain is described in this entry. The CDR3 consists of 12 residues. Germline CDR1 SGHAT, CDR2 FQNNGV. This record belongs to a study of tumor T cells in aggressive B-cell lymphoma. Assay: immunoSEQ multiplex PCR; the TCRdb copy retains only in-frame clones and omits some. This table holds about 11,000 clones, approximately 91% found once. This receptor was identified in an adult with diffuse large B cell lymphoma. The sample taken for sequencing was tumor tissue. This chain uses TRBV11-2 with TRBJ2-5, with D hard to call. The J call is in doubt because the DNA end fits TRBJ2-7 better. The CDR3 protein is CASSRLSYEQYF. CDR3 DNA: TGTGCCAGCAGCCGCCTCTCCTACGAGCAGTACTTC.